These 20 T cell receptor beta chains were all obtained from the same sample, sequenced in a study of T cell repertoires in cytomegalovirus infection. In TCRdb, the reads were re-called with MiXCR into one record per CDR3 protein. The table lists more than 400,000 distinct CDR3 sequences, around 27% of them singletons. Sequenced sample: PBMCs. These receptors were obtained from a human donor in good health (CMV status not recorded). Some clones in this sample may be carry-over from other donors' samples.

This clonotype occurred many times. The chain joins TRBV7-2 to TRBJ2-2; 7 bases map to TRBD2. CDR3 length: 16 amino acids. The V and J ends lost 3 bases and 2 bases, in that order; junction bases with no gene match: 6. The V gene's germline CDR1 is SGHTA and CDR2 FQGNSA. CDR3 amino acids: CASSFVPSGNTGELFF. The CDR3 bases are TGTGCCAGCAGCTTTGTGCCTAGCGGAAACACCGGGGAGCTGTTTTTT.

This clonotype was observed a few times. This chain uses TRBV10-3 with TRBJ2-6; the match to TRBD1 covers 10 bases. Trimming removed 8 bases from V and 2 bases from J; junction bases left unmatched: 9. CDR1 is ENHRY, CDR2 SYGVKD, per germline. The CDR3 is made up of 17 amino acids. This CDR3 reads CAISQGQGRAGANVLTF. CDR3 nucleotides: TGTGCCATCTCCCAGGGACAGGGGAGGGCTGGGGCCAACGTCCTGACTTTC.

The chain links TRBV6-2 or TRBV6-3 to TRBJ2-5, with TRBD2 matching 10 bases. Germline CDR1 MNHEY, CDR2 SVGEGT. This CDR3 comprises 16 residues. Trimming removed 6 bases from V and 7 bases from J; junction bases left unmatched: 14. This CDR3 is CASSNWASGSSGTQYF. CDR3 coding DNA: TGTGCCAGCAGCAACTGGGCTAGCGGGAGCTCGGGGACCCAGTACTTC.

The rearrangement uses TRBV27 and TRBJ2-3, with D possibly TRBD2 on 5 matching bases. Trimming shortened V by 5 bases and J by 2 bases, and 17 bases separated the two germline ends. CDR1 MNHEY and CDR2 SMNVEV come from the germline V gene (reference sequence). CDR3 length equals 16 residues. CDR3 protein: CASSPFTSTYTDTQYF. The DNA of the CDR3 is TGTGCCAGCAGTCCATTCACTAGTACTTACACAGATACGCAGTATTTT.

The DNA for the CDR3 is TGTGCCAGCAGTTACTCCGGGACTAGCGGGATCTTCAACGAGCAGTACTTC. It codes for CASSYSGTSGIFNEQYF. The V and J genes are TRBV6-2 or TRBV6-3 and TRBJ2-7; TRBD2 aligns across 13 bases. The CDR3 runs to 17 residues. The germline gives CDR1 MNHEY, CDR2 SVGEGT. After removal of 0 bases from V and 5 bases from J, the junction contained 7 bases not matched to a gene.

The J gene is TRBJ2-5, the V gene TRBV28; D gene ambiguous. Germline-derived CDR1 and CDR2 are MDHEN and SYDVKM. There are 11 residues in the CDR3. V lost 10 bases, J lost 5 bases, and 11 bases lay in between. CDR3: CATLELETQYF. The CDR3 nucleotides are TGTGCCACGCTAGAACTGGAGACCCAGTACTTC.

This clonotype has ten or more counts. The chain employs TRBV7-2 and TRBJ2-3; 7 nucleotides align to TRBD2. Trimming at V came to 3 bases and at J to 6 bases, leaving 18 bases not matched to a gene. CDR1 is SGHTA, CDR2 FQGNSA, per germline. CDR3 length: 18 residues. CDR3 residues: CASSFTSQAGGGGDTQYF. In DNA, the CDR3 is TGTGCCAGCAGCTTCACCAGCCAAGCGGGCGGGGGTGGGGATACGCAGTATTTT.

This clonotype came up a few times. The chain employs TRBV6-1 and TRBJ2-2; tentative D call: TRBD1 (5 bases). V was cut by 7 bases and J by 0 bases, with 9 bases left in between. CDR3 length equals 14 residues. The germline gives CDR1 MNHNS, CDR2 SASEGT. The CDR3 sequence is CASTAGTNTGELFF. CDR3 DNA sequence: TGTGCCAGCACAGCAGGGACGAACACCGGGGAGCTGTTTTTT.

This sequence joins TRBV6-5 and TRBJ1-2; possibly TRBD1 for D (6 bases). V was cut by 6 bases and J by 8 bases, with 13 bases left in between. Germline V gene sequence: CDR1 MNHEY, CDR2 SVGAGI. The CDR3 runs to 12 residues. CDR3 nucleotides: TGTGCCAGCAGATTTAGGGGGTCCGGCTACACCTTC. Amino acids: CASRFRGSGYTF.

This chain connects TRBV9 to TRBJ2-5, with 7 bases that match TRBD2. Trimming removed 4 bases from V and 0 bases from J; junction bases left unmatched: 15. This CDR3 region has 18 residues. Germline CDR1 and CDR2: SGDLS and YYNGEE. CDR3 DNA sequence: TGTGCCAGCAGCCCAGAAGGAGCGGGACCACTCTACCAAGAGACCCAGTACTTC. Its translation is CASSPEGAGPLYQETQYF.

This clonotype showed up many times. The chain is built from TRBV6-1 and TRBJ2-3; D is ambiguous. With 6 bases removed from V and 1 base from J, the gap between germline ends came to 11 bases. CDR3 length equals 14 residues. Germline CDR1 is MNHNS and CDR2 is SASEGT. CDR3 coding DNA: TGTGCCAGCAGGCCCGGAGACCGCACAGATACGCAGTATTTT. Its protein product is CASRPGDRTDTQYF.

The V call is TRBV6-5, the J call TRBJ1-4, with D possibly TRBD1 on 5 matching bases. V dropped 0 bases and J dropped 8 bases, with 13 bases sitting between them. Germline loops: CDR1 MNHEY, CDR2 SVGAGI. This CDR3 region has 15 residues. The CDR3 reads CASSYSRPRDEKLFF. The CDR3 DNA reads TGTGCCAGCAGTTACTCGAGACCCAGGGACGAAAAACTGTTTTTT.

The genes are TRBV23-1 and TRBJ2-7; D is unresolved. TRBV23-1 is treated as an ORF (open reading frame) with a function not yet certain. The CDR3 contains 13 residues. The V gene lost 8 bases and the J gene lost 0 bases, with 11 bases spanning the gap. CDR3 nucleotide sequence: TGCGCCAGCGGTCGGCTCTACTCCTACGAGCAGTACTTC. The encoded protein is CASGRLYSYEQYF.

V gene TRBV25-1 combines with J gene TRBJ2-2, with a tentative D call TRBD2 (6 bases). The V end lost 2 bases, the J end lost 0 bases, and 13 bases lay between the germline ends. This CDR3 region has 17 residues. The germline V gene encodes CDR1 MGHDK and CDR2 SYGVNS. The CDR3 here is CASSEAFGGTNTGELFF. CDR3 in DNA: TGTGCCAGCAGTGAAGCCTTCGGAGGGACGAACACCGGGGAGCTGTTTTTT.

In its sample, this clonotype was seen many times. CDR3 nucleotides: TGTGCCAGCATCAAAACCCCCGGGGTTAACTATGGCTACACCTTC. This translates into CASIKTPGVNYGYTF. The rearrangement links TRBV12-3 or TRBV12-4 to TRBJ1-2, with D unresolved. The CDR3 is made up of 15 amino acids. V gave up 7 bases and J gave up 1 base, with 16 bases separating them.

This clonotype came up many times. This chain uses TRBV7-2 with TRBJ2-3, with 11 bases fitting TRBD2. CDR3 length: 16 amino acids. Germline CDR1 and CDR2: SGHTA and FQGNSA. After removal of 1 base from V and 4 bases from J, the junction contained 4 bases not matched to a gene. CDR3: CASSLVASGRSDTQYF. The CDR3 coding sequence is TGTGCCAGCAGCTTAGTGGCTAGCGGGAGGTCAGATACGCAGTATTTT.

This clonotype was seen many times. The chain links TRBV7-2 to TRBJ2-3, with D hard to call. The V end lost 5 bases, the J end lost 4 bases, and 13 bases lay between the germline ends. This CDR3 region has 14 residues. Germline assignment: CDR1 SGHTA and CDR2 FQGNSA. This CDR3 is CASSQNRGPDTQYF. CDR3 DNA sequence: TGTGCCAGCAGCCAAAATAGAGGACCAGATACGCAGTATTTT.

Ten or more counts support this clonotype. At one end, the junction sequence differs from germline, possibly due to a read error. The chain couples TRBV7-2 to TRBJ1-1; possibly TRBD1 for D (5 bases). CDR1 and CDR2 (germline): SGHTA, FQGNSA. The CDR3 totals 14 residues. CDR3 nucleotides: TGTGCCAGCAGCTTAGGTCAGGGTAACACTGCAGCTTTCTTT. The encoded protein is CASSLGQGNTAAFF.

The chain is built from TRBV7-2 and TRBJ2-1; D may be TRBD2 (5 bases). The CDR3 contains 15 residues. Germline loops: CDR1 SGHTA, CDR2 FQGNSA. Between the trimmed V and J ends, which lost 1 base and 7 bases, there was a span of 14 bases. The DNA of the CDR3 is TGTGCCAGCAGCTTAGTCCTAAGCGGAGCTAATGAGCAGTTCTTC. Residues: CASSLVLSGANEQFF.

The J gene is TRBJ1-3, the V gene TRBV12-5; 9 bases match TRBD1. Trimming removed 0 bases from V and 0 bases from J; junction bases left unmatched: 6. The CDR3 covers 18 residues. Germline V lookup: CDR1 LGHNT, CDR2 FRNRAP. DNA for the CDR3: TGTGCTAGTGGTTTGGTAATCGGACAGGGGATCTCTGGAAACACCATATATTTT. Protein sequence: CASGLVIGQGISGNTIYF.